The TCR beta chain under discussion was sequenced for a study of T cell changes during pregnancy in multiple sclerosis. Sequencing was performed with immunoSEQ multiplex PCR; in TCRdb, only in-frame clones are kept and a portion is missing. The sample lists about 15,000 clones; just under 85% were seen once. Looked up from germline, CDR1 is SGHVS and CDR2 is FQNEAQ. CDR3 size: 14 residues. Trimming removed 2 bases from V and 13 bases from J, with 20 bases in between. J is TRBJ1-1 and V is TRBV7-8, with D perhaps matching TRBD1 (6 bases). The specimen was CD8+ T cells from peripheral blood mononuclear cells, collected in the second trimester of pregnancy. The TCR comes from a female donor in good health, enrolled as a control in a pregnancy study. The CDR3 DNA reads as TGTGCCAGCAGCTTACTGGACGGGGGGCGCATCTATTTCTTT. Its translation is CASSLLDGGRIYFF.